This T cell receptor beta chain is drawn from a study of cytomegalovirus exposure and HLA in healthy donors. Study-level points and caveats: A missense DCLRE1C variant was associated with V- and J-gene trimming of TCR beta chains in a later analysis, and an independent cohort replicated the association. Researchers left out some V segments, among them TRBV6-2 and TRBV6-3, as indistinguishable. There were several of the most significant clusters that appeared linked to common viral pathogens in a later analysis. A later analysis showed TCR association rates differing by HLA locus, peaking at DRB1 and lowest at HLA-C.

With respect to this clone: Its antigen is as yet unknown.

PCR primers comprised 60 Vbeta and 13 Jbeta primers. Clones were sequenced by immunoSEQ multiplex PCR, and TCRdb holds only the in-frame ones, with some missing. Counted here are fewer than 150,000 clones, roughly four fifths occurring once; the ten biggest clones make up approximately 5.4%. The CDR3 is 13 amino acids. V was clipped by 3 bases and J by 4 bases, with 9 bases between them. Germline CDR1 is KGHSH and CDR2 is LQKENI. This sequence originates from a woman aged 45-65 years in good health and CMV-seropositive. This chain links TRBV18 with TRBJ1-1; D gene uncertain. The sequencing sample was made of PBMCs. The CDR3 sequence: CASSPRGVTEAFF. The CDR3 region has the DNA TGTGCCAGCTCACCCCGCGGGGTCACTGAAGCTTTCTTT.